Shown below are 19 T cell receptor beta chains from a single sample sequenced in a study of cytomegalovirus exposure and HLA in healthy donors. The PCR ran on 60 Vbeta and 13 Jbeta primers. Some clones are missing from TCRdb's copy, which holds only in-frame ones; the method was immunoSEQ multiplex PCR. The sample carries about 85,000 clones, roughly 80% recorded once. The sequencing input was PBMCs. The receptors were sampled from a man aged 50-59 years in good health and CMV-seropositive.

The CDR3 reads CASSEVREQYF. In DNA form, the CDR3 reads TGTGCCAGCAGTGAAGTTCGCGAGCAGTACTTC. The rearrangement joins TRBV2 to TRBJ2-7; D gene unclear. The CDR3 is made up of 11 amino acids. Per the germline V gene, CDR1 is SNHLY and CDR2 is FYNNEI. V lost 1 base and J 6 bases, leaving 4 bases between the germline ends.

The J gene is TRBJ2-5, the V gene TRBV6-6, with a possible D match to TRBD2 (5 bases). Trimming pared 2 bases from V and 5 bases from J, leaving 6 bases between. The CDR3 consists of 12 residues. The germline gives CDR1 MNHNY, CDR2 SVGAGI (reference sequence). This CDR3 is CASSYREETQYF. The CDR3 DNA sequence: TGTGCCAGCAGTTACAGGGAGGAGACCCAGTACTTC.

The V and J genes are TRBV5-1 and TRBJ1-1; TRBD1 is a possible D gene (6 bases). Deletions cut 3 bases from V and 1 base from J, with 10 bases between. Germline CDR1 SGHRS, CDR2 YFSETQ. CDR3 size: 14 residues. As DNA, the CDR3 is TGCGCCAGCAGCTCCCAGGGGCAGAACACTGAAGCTTTCTTT. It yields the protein CASSSQGQNTEAFF.

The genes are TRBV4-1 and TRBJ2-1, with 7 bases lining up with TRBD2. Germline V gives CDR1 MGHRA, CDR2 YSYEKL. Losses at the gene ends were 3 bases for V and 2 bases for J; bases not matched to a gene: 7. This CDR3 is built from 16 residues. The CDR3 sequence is CASSQAPGTTYNEQFF. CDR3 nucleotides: TGCGCCAGCAGCCAGGCTCCCGGGACTACCTACAATGAGCAGTTCTTC.

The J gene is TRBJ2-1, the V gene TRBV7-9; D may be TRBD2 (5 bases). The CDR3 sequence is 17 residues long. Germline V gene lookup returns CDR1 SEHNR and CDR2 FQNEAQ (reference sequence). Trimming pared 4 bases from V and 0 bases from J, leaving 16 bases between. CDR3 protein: CASSSRAVATSYNEQFF. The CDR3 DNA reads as TGTGCCAGCAGCTCCCGAGCGGTAGCGACCTCCTACAATGAGCAGTTCTTC. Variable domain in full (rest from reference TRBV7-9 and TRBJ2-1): DTGVSQNPRHKITKRGQNVTFRCDPISEHNRLYWYRQTLGQGPEFLTYFQNEAQLEKSRLLSDRFSAERPKGSFSTLEIQRTEQGDSAMYLCASSSRAVATSYNEQFFGPGTRLTVL.

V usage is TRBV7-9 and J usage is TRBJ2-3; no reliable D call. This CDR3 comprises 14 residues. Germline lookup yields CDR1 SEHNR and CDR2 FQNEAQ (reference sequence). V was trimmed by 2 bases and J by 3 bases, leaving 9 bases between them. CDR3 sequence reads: CASSLSTVTDTQYF. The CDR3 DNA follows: TGTGCCAGCAGCTTAAGCACGGTTACAGATACGCAGTATTTT.

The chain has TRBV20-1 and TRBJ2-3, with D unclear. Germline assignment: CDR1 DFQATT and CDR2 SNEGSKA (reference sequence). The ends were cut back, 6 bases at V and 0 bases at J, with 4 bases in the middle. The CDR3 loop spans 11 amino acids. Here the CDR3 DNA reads TGCAGTGCCGGGAGCACAGATACGCAGTATTTT. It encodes CSAGSTDTQYF.

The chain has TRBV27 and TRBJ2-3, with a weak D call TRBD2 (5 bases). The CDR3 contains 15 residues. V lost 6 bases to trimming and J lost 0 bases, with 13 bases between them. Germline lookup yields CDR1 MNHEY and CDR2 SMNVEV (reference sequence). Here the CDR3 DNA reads TGTGCCAGCAGCACTAGGGTGACTAGCACAGATACGCAGTATTTT. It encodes CASSTRVTSTDTQYF.

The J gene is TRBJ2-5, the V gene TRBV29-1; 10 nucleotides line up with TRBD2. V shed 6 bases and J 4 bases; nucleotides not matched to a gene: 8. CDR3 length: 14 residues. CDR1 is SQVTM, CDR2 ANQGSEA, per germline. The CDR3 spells CSVASGLAAETQYF. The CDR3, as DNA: TGCAGCGTGGCCAGTGGACTAGCGGCAGAGACCCAGTACTTC.

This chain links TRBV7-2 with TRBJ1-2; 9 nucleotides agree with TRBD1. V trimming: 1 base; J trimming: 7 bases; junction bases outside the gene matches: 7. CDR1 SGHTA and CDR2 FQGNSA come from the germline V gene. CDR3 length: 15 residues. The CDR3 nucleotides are TGTGCCAGCAGCTTAGATGGGACAGGGCCCTGTGGCTACACCTTC. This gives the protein CASSLDGTGPCGYTF. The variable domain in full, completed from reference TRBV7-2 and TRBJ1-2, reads GAGVSQSPSNKVTEKGKDVELRCDPISGHTALYWYRQSLGQGLEFLIYFQGNSAPDKSGLPSDRFSAERTGGSVSTLTIQRTQQEDSAVYLCASSLDGTGPCGYTFGSGTRLTVV.

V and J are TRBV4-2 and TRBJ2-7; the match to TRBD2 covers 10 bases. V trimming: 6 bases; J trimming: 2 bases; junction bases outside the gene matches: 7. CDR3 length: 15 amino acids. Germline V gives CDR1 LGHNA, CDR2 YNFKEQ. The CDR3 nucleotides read TGTGCCAGCAGTCTCGGGACTAGCGAACCCTACGAGCAGTACTTC. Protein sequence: CASSLGTSEPYEQYF.

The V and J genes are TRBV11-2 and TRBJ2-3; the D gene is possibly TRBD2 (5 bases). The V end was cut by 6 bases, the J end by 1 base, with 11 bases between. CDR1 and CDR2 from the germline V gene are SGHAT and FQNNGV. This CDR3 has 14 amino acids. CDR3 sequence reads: CASRPLRGTDTQYF. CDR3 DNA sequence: TGTGCCAGCAGACCTCTGAGGGGCACAGATACGCAGTATTTT.

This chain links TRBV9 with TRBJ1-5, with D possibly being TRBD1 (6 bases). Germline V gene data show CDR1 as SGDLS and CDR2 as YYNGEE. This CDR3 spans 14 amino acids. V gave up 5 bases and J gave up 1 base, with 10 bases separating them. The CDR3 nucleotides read TGTGCCAGCAGTACAGGGTTCAGCAATCAGCCCCAGCATTTT. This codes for CASSTGFSNQPQHF.

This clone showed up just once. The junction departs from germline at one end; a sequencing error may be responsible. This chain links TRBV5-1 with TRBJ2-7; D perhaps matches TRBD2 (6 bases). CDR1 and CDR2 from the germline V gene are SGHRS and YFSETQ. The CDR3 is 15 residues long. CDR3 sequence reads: CASNLGGGTSYEQYF. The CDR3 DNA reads TGCGCCAGCAACTTGGGCGGAGGGACCTCATACGAGCAGTACTTC.

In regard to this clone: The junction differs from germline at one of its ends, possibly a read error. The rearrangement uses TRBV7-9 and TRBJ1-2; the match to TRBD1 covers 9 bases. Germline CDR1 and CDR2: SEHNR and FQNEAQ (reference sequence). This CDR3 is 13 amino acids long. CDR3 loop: CSSSSGQGGGYTF. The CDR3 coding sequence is TGTTCCAGCAGCTCGGGACAGGGCGGCGGCTACACCTTC. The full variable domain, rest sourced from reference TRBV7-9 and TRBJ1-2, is DTGVSQNPRHKITKRGQNVTFRCDPISEHNRLYWYRQTLGQGPEFLTYFQNEAQLEKSRLLSDRFSAERPKGSFSTLEIQRTEQGDSAMYLCSSSSGQGGGYTFGSGTRLTVV.

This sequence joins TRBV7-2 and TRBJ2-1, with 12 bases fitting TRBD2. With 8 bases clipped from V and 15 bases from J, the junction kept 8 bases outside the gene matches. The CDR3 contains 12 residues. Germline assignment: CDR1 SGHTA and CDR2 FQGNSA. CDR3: CASVPTSGRMFF. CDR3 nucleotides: TGTGCCAGCGTTCCGACTAGCGGGAGAATGTTCTTC.

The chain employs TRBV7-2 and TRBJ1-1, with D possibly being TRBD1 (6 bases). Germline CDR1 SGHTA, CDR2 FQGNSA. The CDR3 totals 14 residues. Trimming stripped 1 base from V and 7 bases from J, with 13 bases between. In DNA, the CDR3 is TGTGCCAGCAGCTTAGGGGCAGGGGATCGTGAAGCTTTCTTT. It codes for CASSLGAGDREAFF.

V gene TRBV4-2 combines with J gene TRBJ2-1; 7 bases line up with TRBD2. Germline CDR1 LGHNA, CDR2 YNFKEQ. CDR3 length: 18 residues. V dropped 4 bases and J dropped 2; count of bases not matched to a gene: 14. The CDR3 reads CASSLSIPRGSPYNEQFF. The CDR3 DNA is TGTGCCAGCAGCCTTTCAATTCCGCGCGGGAGCCCCTACAATGAGCAGTTCTTC.

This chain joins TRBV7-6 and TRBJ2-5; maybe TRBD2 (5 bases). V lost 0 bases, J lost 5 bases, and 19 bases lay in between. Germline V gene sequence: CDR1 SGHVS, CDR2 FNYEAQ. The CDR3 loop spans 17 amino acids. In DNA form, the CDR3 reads TGTGCCAGCAGCTTAGCGATACTTGTCGGTGGCGGGGAGACCCAGTACTTC. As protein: CASSLAILVGGGETQYF.